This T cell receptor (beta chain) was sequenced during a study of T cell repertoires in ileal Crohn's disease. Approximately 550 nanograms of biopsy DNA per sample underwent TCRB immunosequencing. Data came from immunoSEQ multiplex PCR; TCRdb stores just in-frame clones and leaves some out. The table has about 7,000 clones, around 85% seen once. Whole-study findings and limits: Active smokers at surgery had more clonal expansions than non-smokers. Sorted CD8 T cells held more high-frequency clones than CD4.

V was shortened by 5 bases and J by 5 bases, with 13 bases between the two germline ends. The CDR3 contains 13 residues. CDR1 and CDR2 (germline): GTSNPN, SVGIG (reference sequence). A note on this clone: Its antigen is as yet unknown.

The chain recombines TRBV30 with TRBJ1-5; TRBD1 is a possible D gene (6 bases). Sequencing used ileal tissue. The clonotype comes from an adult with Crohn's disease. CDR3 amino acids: CAWARQDDQPQHF. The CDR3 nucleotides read TGTGCCTGGGCTCGACAGGACGATCAGCCCCAGCATTTT.